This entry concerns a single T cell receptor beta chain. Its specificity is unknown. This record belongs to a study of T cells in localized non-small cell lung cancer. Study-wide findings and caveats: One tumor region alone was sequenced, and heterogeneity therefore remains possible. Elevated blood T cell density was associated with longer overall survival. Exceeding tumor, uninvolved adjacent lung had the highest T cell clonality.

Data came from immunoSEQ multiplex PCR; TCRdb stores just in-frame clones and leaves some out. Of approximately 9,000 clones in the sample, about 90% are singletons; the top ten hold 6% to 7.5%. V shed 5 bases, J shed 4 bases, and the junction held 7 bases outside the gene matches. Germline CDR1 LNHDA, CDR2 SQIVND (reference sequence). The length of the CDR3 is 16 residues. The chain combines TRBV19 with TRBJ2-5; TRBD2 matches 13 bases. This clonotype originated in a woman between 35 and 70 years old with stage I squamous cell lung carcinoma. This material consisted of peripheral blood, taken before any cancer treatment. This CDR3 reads CASSPGGLAGSETQYF. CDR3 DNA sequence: TGTGCCAGTAGTCCGGGGGGACTAGCGGGGTCAGAGACCCAGTACTTC.